This TCR beta chain appears in the sequencing data of a study of T cell clonality in common variable immunodeficiency. There are many counts of this clone. Antigen unknown. The read is 3 residues too short to cover the CDR3 end, so that end is filled in from the germline J gene. With 7 bases clipped from V and 3 bases from J, the junction kept 7 bases outside the gene matches. The CDR3 has 14 amino acids. Germline CDR1 and CDR2: SQVTM and ANQGSEA. CVID and control samples used equivalent genomic DNA input. Data came from immunoSEQ multiplex PCR; TCRdb stores just in-frame clones and leaves some out. The sample includes some 38,000 clones, none of them occurring once. Study-wide results and caveats: CVID subjects had higher TCRbeta clonality than healthy controls, most marked in about a third. Reportedly, TCR beta sequences from common variable immunodeficiency showed fewer deletions and N-nucleotide insertions.

The V call is TRBV29-1, the J call TRBJ2-1, with 9 bases fitting TRBD1. Sequencing was performed on peripheral blood mononuclear cells. This TCR was sampled from a person between 18 and 75 years old in good health. Partial CDR3 DNA: TGCAGCGCGGGACAGGGACCTTTCTACAATGAG. Translated: CSAGQGPFYNE. Given in full, the CDR3 is CSAGQGPFYNEQFF.